The 27 T cell receptor beta chains below were found in one sample sequenced in a study of glioma-infiltrating T cells after dendritic cell vaccination. Some clones are missing from TCRdb's copy, which holds only in-frame ones; the method was immunoSEQ multiplex PCR. The sample contains roughly 100,000 clones, roughly 79% of which appear only once. The sample here was blood, taken before dendritic cell vaccination. The receptor set was obtained from a human donor with glioblastoma.

The chain uses TRBV27 and TRBJ2-5; 7 bases match TRBD2. The J call may be wrong; the DNA end is better matched by TRBJ2-7. Germline values: CDR1 MNHEY, CDR2 SMNVEV (reference sequence). The CDR3 is 16 residues long. The DNA of the CDR3 is TGTGCCAGCAGTTTTCACAGCGGGGTGAGCTCCTACGAGCAGTACTTC. Translated, it gives CASSFHSGVSSYEQYF.

This chain links TRBV7-9 with TRBJ2-2, with a possible D match to TRBD2 (5 bases). The length of the CDR3 is 15 residues. Looked up from germline, CDR1 is SEHNR and CDR2 is FQNEAQ (reference sequence). With 2 bases removed from V and 4 bases from J, the gap between germline ends came to 11 bases. The DNA of the CDR3 is TGTGCCAGCAGCTTAATCGGACTTCTCACCGGGGAGCTGTTTTTT. Translated: CASSLIGLLTGELFF.

V is TRBV6-5 and J is TRBJ1-2; maybe TRBD1 (5 bases). V lost 2 bases and J 5 bases, leaving 6 bases between the germline ends. This CDR3 region has 12 residues. Germline assignment: CDR1 MNHEY and CDR2 SVGAGI. DNA of the CDR3: TGTGCCAGCAGTTACAGGGGTTATGGCTACACCTTC. This sequence encodes CASSYRGYGYTF.

The V and J genes are TRBV11-2 and TRBJ2-3, with TRBD2 matching over 12 bases. Unmatched junction bases numbered 5, after V lost 6 bases and J lost 4 bases. The length of the CDR3 is 15 residues. Germline assignment: CDR1 SGHAT and CDR2 FQNNGV. Written as DNA, the CDR3 is TGTGCCAGCAGTTCTAGCGGGGGGGCCGCAGATACGCAGTATTTT. Its translation: CASSSSGGAADTQYF.

CDR3 loop: CASSSTGLAFF. Here the CDR3 DNA reads TGTGCCAGCAGCTCGACGGGGTTGGCTTTCTTT. The genes are TRBV5-4 and TRBJ1-1; D unclear. CDR3 length: 11 residues. Germline CDR1 SGHNT, CDR2 YYREEE (reference sequence). The ends were cut back, 3 bases at V and 11 bases at J, with 11 bases in the middle.

J is TRBJ1-1 and V is TRBV6-6; the D is unclear. The CDR3 spans 15 residues. Trimming left V 7 bases short and J 2 bases short, with 17 bases between. Germline values: CDR1 MNHNY, CDR2 SVGAGI (reference sequence). The CDR3 region is CASNPSDGVNTEAFF. CDR3 coding DNA: TGTGCCAGCAACCCTTCCGACGGGGTAAACACTGAAGCTTTCTTT.

A few counts support this clone. The gene calls are TRBV5-8 and TRBJ1-5, with 7 bases aligning to TRBD1. The CDR3 is 15 amino acids. V shed 5 bases and J 0 bases; nucleotides not matched to a gene: 5. Germline CDR1 SGHTS, CDR2 YDEGEE. CDR3: CASRTGRGSNQPQHF. CDR3 DNA sequence: TGTGCCAGCAGGACAGGGAGAGGTAGCAATCAGCCCCAGCATTTT.

This chain uses TRBV18 with TRBJ1-2; 7 bases align to TRBD1. Germline assignment: CDR1 KGHSH and CDR2 LQKENI. The CDR3 covers 15 residues. V lost 1 base, J lost 3 bases, and 5 bases stayed unmatched. The CDR3 spells CASSPQGAMDYGYTF. The CDR3 DNA reads TGTGCCAGCTCACCACAGGGGGCGATGGACTATGGCTACACCTTC.

This clone was observed a few times. The rearrangement joins TRBV25-1 to TRBJ1-2; TRBD1 matches at 8 bases. The V gene's germline CDR1 is MGHDK and CDR2 SYGVNS. CDR3 length: 15 amino acids. The V gene end was trimmed by 1 base and the J gene end by 7 bases; junction bases not matched to a gene: 8. CDR3 region: CASSEFDRGFPGYTF. DNA for the CDR3: TGTGCCAGCAGTGAATTCGACAGGGGTTTTCCTGGCTACACCTTC.

The chain recombines TRBV5-4 with TRBJ1-2, with 9 bases fitting TRBD1. The J segment lost 2 bases and the V segment lost 4 bases, leaving 6 bases of the junction unmatched. Germline loops: CDR1 SGHNT, CDR2 YYREEE (reference sequence). The CDR3 length is 15 residues. CDR3 DNA sequence: TGTGCCAGCAGCCCCCGGGACAGGGCCAACTATGGCTACACCTTC. It specifies CASSPRDRANYGYTF.

This sequence joins TRBV7-2 and TRBJ2-7; D is unclear. The V gene lost 1 base and the J gene lost 0 bases, with 13 bases spanning the gap. Germline lookup yields CDR1 SGHTA and CDR2 FQGNSA. This CDR3 comprises 16 residues. The CDR3 nucleotides read TGTGCCAGCAGCTTAGTTGCCAGGCTGAGCTCCTACGAGCAGTACTTC. This gives the protein CASSLVARLSSYEQYF.

This CDR3 reads CATGQGPRNTIYF. CDR3 coding DNA: TGTGCCACGGGGCAGGGGCCAAGAAACACCATATATTTT. The chain is built from TRBV27 and TRBJ1-3; D is perhaps TRBD1 (6 bases). CDR1 is MNHEY, CDR2 SMNVEV, per germline (reference sequence). Trimming stripped 10 bases from V and 5 bases from J, with 15 bases between. This CDR3 region has 13 residues.

V is TRBV7-2 and J is TRBJ1-2; 8 nucleotides agree with TRBD1. After removal of 1 base from V and 2 bases from J, the junction contained 3 bases not matched to a gene. Per germline, CDR1 SGHTA and CDR2 FQGNSA. This CDR3 region has 15 residues. The CDR3 is CASSLVAGGNYGYTF. Written as DNA, the CDR3 is TGTGCCAGCAGCTTAGTGGCAGGGGGCAACTATGGCTACACCTTC.

This chain uses TRBV27 with TRBJ1-1; a possible D gene is TRBD1 (5 bases). This CDR3 contains 12 residues. Trimming took 7 bases from V and 1 from J, leaving 7 bases between them. Germline values: CDR1 MNHEY, CDR2 SMNVEV (reference sequence). CDR3 sequence: CASTGWNTEAFF. DNA for the CDR3: TGTGCCAGCACAGGGTGGAACACTGAAGCTTTCTTT.

This clone has only a few counts. The chain employs TRBV7-9 and TRBJ1-4, with D uncertain. The CDR3 is 19 residues long. Per germline, CDR1 SEHNR and CDR2 FQNEAQ (reference sequence). Trimming left V 5 bases short and J 1 base short, with 23 bases between. The CDR3 DNA sequence: TGTGCCAGCAGCAAAACAAGTGGAGGATTCCTTATAACTAATGAAAAACTGTTTTTT. The encoded protein is CASSKTSGGFLITNEKLFF.

The chain joins TRBV7-9 to TRBJ1-2; TRBD1 might be the D (5 bases). From germline, CDR1 is SEHNR and CDR2 FQNEAQ (reference sequence). This CDR3 spans 13 amino acids. The V end was cut by 5 bases, the J end by 3 bases, with 10 bases between. CDR3 loop: CASSDSSYYGYTF. The CDR3 DNA reads TGTGCCAGCAGCGACAGCTCATACTATGGCTACACCTTC.

The chain links TRBV18 to TRBJ1-2; D unclear. Germline CDR1 reads KGHSH; CDR2 reads LQKENI. V shed 1 base and J shed 6 bases, with 15 bases lying between them. The CDR3 totals 15 residues. CDR3 residues: CASSPLISGSDGYTF. CDR3 bases: TGTGCCAGCTCACCACTAATCTCGGGGTCGGATGGCTACACCTTC.

DNA of the CDR3: TGTGCCAGCAGCTTGGCCCTAGAGCAGTACTTC. The encoded protein is CASSLALEQYF. V and J are TRBV5-6 and TRBJ2-7; D is unclear. The germline V gene encodes CDR1 SGHDT and CDR2 YYEEEE. The germline V and J ends were trimmed by 0 bases and 7 bases, with 5 bases remaining between them. The CDR3 runs to 11 residues.

The J gene is TRBJ1-2, the V gene TRBV19; D is perhaps TRBD1 (6 bases). Germline CDR1 and CDR2: LNHDA and SQIVND (reference sequence). Deletions cut 4 bases from V and 2 bases from J, with 14 bases between. CDR3 length: 15 residues. CDR3 DNA sequence: TGTGCCAGTAGTACGGGACGGACAGAAAACTATGGCTACACCTTC. It is translated as CASSTGRTENYGYTF.

The chain has TRBV5-4 and TRBJ1-1; 10 bases are a match to TRBD1. The CDR3 sequence is 14 residues long. The junction had 7 bases not matched to a gene; V was cut back by 5 bases and J by 6 bases. CDR1 is SGHNT and CDR2 is YYREEE in the germline V gene (reference sequence). The DNA for the CDR3 is TGTGCCAGCAGACCTGACAGGGGGCCTTCTGAAGCTTTCTTT. As protein: CASRPDRGPSEAFF.

The V call is TRBV6-1, the J call TRBJ2-7, with no clear D. With 6 bases removed from V and 1 base from J, the gap between germline ends came to 10 bases. The germline V gene encodes CDR1 MNHNS and CDR2 SASEGT. The CDR3 has 13 residues. The CDR3, as DNA: TGTGCCAGCAGCATTAGAGCTTCCTACGAGCAGTACTTC. It is translated as CASSIRASYEQYF.

The chain recombines TRBV29-1 with TRBJ1-1; tentative D call: TRBD1 (6 bases). V shed 6 bases and J shed 5 bases, with 13 bases lying between them. The germline V gene encodes CDR1 SQVTM and CDR2 ANQGSEA. The CDR3 consists of 12 residues. DNA of the CDR3: TGCAGCGTCCACGACAGGTTAACTGAAGCTTTCTTT. Encoded protein: CSVHDRLTEAFF. Using reference TRBV29-1 and TRBJ1-1 for the parts outside the CDR3, the full variable domain is SAVISQKPSRDICQRGTSLTIQCQVDSQVTMMFWYRQQPGQSLTLIATANQGSEATYESGFVIDKFPISRPNLTFSTLTVSNMSPEDSSIYLCSVHDRLTEAFFGQGTRLTVV.

Here the CDR3 reads CASSHTRGPGELFF. CDR3 in DNA: TGTGCCAGCAGCCATACCAGGGGTCCCGGGGAGCTGTTTTTT. The rearrangement joins TRBV5-6 to TRBJ2-2, with D perhaps TRBD1 (6 bases). CDR3 length equals 14 residues. CDR1 is SGHDT, CDR2 YYEEEE, per germline. Trimming left V 4 bases short and J 6 bases short, with 13 bases between.

The V and J genes are TRBV7-2 and TRBJ2-1; 11 bases line up with TRBD2. Germline CDR1 and CDR2: SGHTA and FQGNSA. The junction had 10 bases not matched to a gene; V was cut back by 5 bases and J by 4 bases. The length of the CDR3 is 17 residues. The CDR3 sequence: CASSKLAGAPEYNEQFF. The CDR3 region has the DNA TGTGCCAGCAGCAAACTAGCGGGGGCCCCCGAATACAATGAGCAGTTCTTC.

The genes are TRBV11-3 and TRBJ2-3; 10 bases are shared with TRBD1. The CDR3 contains 17 residues. V shed 5 bases and J 2 bases; nucleotides not matched to a gene: 10. Per germline, CDR1 SGHNT and CDR2 YENEEA. This chain's CDR3 is CASSRPGTGVSTDTQYF. DNA for the CDR3: TGTGCCAGCAGCCGCCCCGGGACAGGGGTTTCCACAGATACGCAGTATTTT. Together with reference TRBV11-3 and TRBJ2-3, the CDR3 gives the full variable domain: EAGVVQSPRYKIIEKKQPVAFWCNPISGHNTLYWYLQNLGQGPELLIRYENEEAVDDSQLPKDRFSAERLKGVDSTLKIQPAELGDSAVYLCASSRPGTGVSTDTQYFGPGTRLTVL.

The chain links TRBV4-1 to TRBJ2-7; 11 bases map to TRBD1. CDR1 and CDR2 from the germline V gene are MGHRA and YSYEKL. This CDR3 comprises 16 residues. Losses at the gene ends were 0 bases for V and 4 bases for J; bases not matched to a gene: 5. The CDR3, as DNA: TGCGCCAGCAGCCAAGATCCGGGGACAGGGGGATACGAGCAGTACTTC. Translation gives CASSQDPGTGGYEQYF.

The chain carries TRBV29-1 and TRBJ1-1; 7 positions agree with TRBD1. The CDR3 is made up of 18 amino acids. CDR1 is SQVTM, CDR2 ANQGSEA, per germline. With V trimmed by 1 base and J by 3 bases, 17 bases remained unmatched. DNA for the CDR3: TGCAGCGTTGAAGGGGTGTTCGAAAGGGGGCTGGGGTACACTGAAGCTTTCTTT. Its translation is CSVEGVFERGLGYTEAFF.